The entry below gives a single T cell receptor (beta chain) sequence along with its context. Antigen specificity is unknown. V lost 5 bases and J lost 0; bases outside the gene matches: 5. There are 15 residues in the CDR3. Germline V lookup: CDR1 GTSNPN, CDR2 SVGIG (reference sequence). The data were obtained in a study of cytomegalovirus exposure and HLA in healthy donors. Study-wide findings and caveats: Available immune exposure information covered CMV serostatus only. It was in a later analysis that TCR association rates were seen to vary by HLA locus, highest for DRB1 and lowest for HLA-C. Some V segments could not be told apart, so they were left out, TRBV6-2 and TRBV6-3 among them. The study carried out a later analysis of TCR beta sequences. It associated 16,951 of them with specific HLA alleles at a false discovery rate of 0.05.

It was with 60 Vbeta and 13 Jbeta primers that the PCR ran. Data came from immunoSEQ multiplex PCR; TCRdb stores just in-frame clones and leaves some out. The sample spans approximately 150,000 clones; the ten largest clones claim roughly 1.6%. This receptor was taken from a woman between 50 and 59 years old in good health and CMV-seronegative. The chain employs TRBV30 and TRBJ1-3; 9 bases line up with TRBD1. The sequencing sample was made of PBMCs. CDR3 nucleotides: TGTGCCTGGGCCCCGGACAGGGGCTCTGGAAACACCATATATTTT. Its protein is CAWAPDRGSGNTIYF. Together with reference TRBV30 and TRBJ1-3, the CDR3 gives the full variable domain: SQTIHQWPATLVQPVGSPLSLECTVEGTSNPNLYWYRQAAGRGLQLLFYSVGIGQISSEVPQNLSASRPQDRQFILSSKKLLLSDSGFYLCAWAPDRGSGNTIYFGEGSWLTVV.